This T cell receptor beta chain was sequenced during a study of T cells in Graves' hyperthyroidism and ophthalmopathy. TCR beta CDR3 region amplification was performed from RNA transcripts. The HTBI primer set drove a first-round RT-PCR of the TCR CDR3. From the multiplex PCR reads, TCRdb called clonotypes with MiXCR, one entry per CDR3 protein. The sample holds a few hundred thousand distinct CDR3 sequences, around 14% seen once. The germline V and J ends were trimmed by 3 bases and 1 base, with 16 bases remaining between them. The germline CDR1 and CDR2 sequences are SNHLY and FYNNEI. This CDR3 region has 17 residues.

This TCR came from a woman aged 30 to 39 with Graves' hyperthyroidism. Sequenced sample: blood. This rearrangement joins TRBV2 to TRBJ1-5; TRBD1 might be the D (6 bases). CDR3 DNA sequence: TGTGCCAGCAGTGAGAGACGGACAGACCTAAGCAATCAGCCCCAGCATTTT. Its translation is CASSERRTDLSNQPQHF.